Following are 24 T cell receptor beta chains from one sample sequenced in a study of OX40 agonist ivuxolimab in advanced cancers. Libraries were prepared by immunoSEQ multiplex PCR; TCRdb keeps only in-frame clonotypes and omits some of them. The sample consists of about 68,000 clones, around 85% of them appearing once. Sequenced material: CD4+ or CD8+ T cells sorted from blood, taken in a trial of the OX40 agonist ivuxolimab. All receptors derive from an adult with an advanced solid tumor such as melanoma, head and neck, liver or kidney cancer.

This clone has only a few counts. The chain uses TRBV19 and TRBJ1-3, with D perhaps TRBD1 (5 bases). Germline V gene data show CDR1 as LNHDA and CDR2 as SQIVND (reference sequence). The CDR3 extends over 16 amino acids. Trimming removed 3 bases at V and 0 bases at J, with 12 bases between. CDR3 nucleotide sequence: TGTGCCAGTAGTATGCTGGGTACAGGCTCTGGAAACACCATATATTTT. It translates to CASSMLGTGSGNTIYF. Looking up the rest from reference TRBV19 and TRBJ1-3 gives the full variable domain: DGGITQSPKYLFRKEGQNVTLSCEQNLNHDAMYWYRQDPGQGLRLIYYSQIVNDFQKGDIAEGYSVSREKKESFPLTVTSAQKNPTAFYLCASSMLGTGSGNTIYFGEGSWLTVV.

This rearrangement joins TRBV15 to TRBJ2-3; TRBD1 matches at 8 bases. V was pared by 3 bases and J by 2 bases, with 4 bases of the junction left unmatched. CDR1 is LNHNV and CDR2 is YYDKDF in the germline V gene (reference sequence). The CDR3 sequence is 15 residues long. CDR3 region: CATSSGQGVTDTQYF. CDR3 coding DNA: TGTGCCACCAGCAGTGGACAGGGAGTCACAGATACGCAGTATTTT.

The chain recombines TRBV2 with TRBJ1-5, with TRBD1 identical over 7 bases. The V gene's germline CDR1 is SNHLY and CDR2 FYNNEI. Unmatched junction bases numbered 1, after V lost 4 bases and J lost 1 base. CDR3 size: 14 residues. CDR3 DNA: TGTGCCAGCAGTGGGGACAGAAGCAATCAGCCCCAGCATTTT. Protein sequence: CASSGDRSNQPQHF.

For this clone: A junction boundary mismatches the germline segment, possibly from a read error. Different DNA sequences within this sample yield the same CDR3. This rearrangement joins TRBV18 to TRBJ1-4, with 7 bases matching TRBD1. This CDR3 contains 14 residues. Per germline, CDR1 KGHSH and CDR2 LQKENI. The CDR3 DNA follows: TGCGCCAGCTCACCAGGGACAGCCGCTGGCAAACTGTTTTTT. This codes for CASSPGTAAGKLFF.

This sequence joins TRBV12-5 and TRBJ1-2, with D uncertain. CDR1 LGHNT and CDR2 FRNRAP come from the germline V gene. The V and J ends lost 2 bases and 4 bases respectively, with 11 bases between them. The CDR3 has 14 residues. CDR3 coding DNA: TGTGCTAGTGGTTTGCCAGACATTTCCTATGGCTACACCTTC. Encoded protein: CASGLPDISYGYTF. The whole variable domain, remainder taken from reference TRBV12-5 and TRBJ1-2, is DARVTQTPRHKVTEMGQEVTMRCQPILGHNTVFWYRQTMMQGLELLAYFRNRAPLDDSGMPKDRFSAEMPDATLATLKIQPSEPRDSAVYFCASGLPDISYGYTFGSGTRLTVV.

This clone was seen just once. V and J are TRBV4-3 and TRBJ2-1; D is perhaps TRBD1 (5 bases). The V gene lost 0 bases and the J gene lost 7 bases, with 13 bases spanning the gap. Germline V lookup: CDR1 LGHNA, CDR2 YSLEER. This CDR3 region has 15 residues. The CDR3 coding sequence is TGCGCCAGCAGCCAAGATAGCAGGGTTGGGAATGAGCAGTTCTTC. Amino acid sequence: CASSQDSRVGNEQFF.

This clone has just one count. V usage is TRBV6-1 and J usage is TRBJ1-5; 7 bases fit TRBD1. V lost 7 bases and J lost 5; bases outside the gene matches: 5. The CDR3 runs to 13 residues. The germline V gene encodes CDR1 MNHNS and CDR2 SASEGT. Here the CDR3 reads CASNRQGDQPQHF. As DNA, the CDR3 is TGTGCCAGCAACCGACAGGGAGATCAGCCCCAGCATTTT.

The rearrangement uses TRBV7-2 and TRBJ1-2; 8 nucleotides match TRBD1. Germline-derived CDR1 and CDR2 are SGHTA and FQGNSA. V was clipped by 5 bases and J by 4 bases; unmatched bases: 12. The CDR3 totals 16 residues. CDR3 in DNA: TGTGCCAGCAGCGCCCTACCGGGACAGGCCACCTATGGCTACACCTTC. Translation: CASSALPGQATYGYTF.

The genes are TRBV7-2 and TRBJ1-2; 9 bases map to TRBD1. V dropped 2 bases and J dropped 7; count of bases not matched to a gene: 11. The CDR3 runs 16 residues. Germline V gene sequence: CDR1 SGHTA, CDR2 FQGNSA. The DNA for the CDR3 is TGTGCCAGCAGCTTATCTAGTGGGACAGGGTGGGGTGGCTACACCTTC. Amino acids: CASSLSSGTGWGGYTF.

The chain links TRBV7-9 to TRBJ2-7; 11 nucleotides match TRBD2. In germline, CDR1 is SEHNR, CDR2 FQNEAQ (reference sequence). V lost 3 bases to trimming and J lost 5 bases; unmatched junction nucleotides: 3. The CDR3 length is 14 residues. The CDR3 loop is CASSLNSGGDEQYF. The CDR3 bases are TGTGCCAGCAGCTTGAATAGCGGGGGGGACGAGCAGTACTTC. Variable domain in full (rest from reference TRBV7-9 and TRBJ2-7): DTGVSQNPRHKITKRGQNVTFRCDPISEHNRLYWYRQTLGQGPEFLTYFQNEAQLEKSRLLSDRFSAERPKGSFSTLEIQRTEQGDSAMYLCASSLNSGGDEQYFGPGTRLTVT.

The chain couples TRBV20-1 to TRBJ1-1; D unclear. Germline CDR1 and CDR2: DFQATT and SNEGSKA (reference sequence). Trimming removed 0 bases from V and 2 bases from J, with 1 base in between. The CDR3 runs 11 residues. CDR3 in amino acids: CSARENTEAFF. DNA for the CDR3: TGCAGTGCTAGAGAAAACACTGAAGCTTTCTTT.

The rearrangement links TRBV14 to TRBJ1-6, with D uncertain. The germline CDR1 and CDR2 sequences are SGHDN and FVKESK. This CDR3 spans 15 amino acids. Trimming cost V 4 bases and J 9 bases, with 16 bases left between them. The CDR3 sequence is CASSPRTVAGSPLHF. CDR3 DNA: TGTGCCAGCAGCCCCCGGACTGTCGCGGGTTCACCCCTCCACTTT.

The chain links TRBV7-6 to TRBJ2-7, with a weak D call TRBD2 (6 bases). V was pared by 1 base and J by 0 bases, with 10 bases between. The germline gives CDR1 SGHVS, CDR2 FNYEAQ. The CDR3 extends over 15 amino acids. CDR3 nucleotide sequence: TGTGCCAGCAGCTTAGGGGCGGGAAGCTCCTACGAGCAGTACTTC. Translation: CASSLGAGSSYEQYF.

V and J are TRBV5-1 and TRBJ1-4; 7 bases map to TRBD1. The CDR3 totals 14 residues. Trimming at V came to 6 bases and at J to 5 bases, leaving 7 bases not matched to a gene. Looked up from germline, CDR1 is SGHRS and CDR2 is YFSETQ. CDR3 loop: CASTSGTVNEKLFF. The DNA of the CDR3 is TGCGCCAGCACCTCCGGGACAGTGAATGAAAAACTGTTTTTT. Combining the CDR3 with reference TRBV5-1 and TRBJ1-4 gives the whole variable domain KAGVTQTPRYLIKTRGQQVTLSCSPISGHRSVSWYQQTPGQGLQFLFEYFSETQRNKGNFPGRFSGRQFSNSRSEMNVSTLELGDSALYLCASTSGTVNEKLFFGSGTQLSVL.

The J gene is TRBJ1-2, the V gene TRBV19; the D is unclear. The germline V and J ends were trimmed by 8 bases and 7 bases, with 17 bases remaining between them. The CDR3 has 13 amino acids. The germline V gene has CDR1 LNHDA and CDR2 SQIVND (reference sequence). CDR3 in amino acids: CASCERSLTGYTF. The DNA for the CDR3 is TGTGCCAGTTGCGAGCGATCTCTTACTGGCTACACCTTC.

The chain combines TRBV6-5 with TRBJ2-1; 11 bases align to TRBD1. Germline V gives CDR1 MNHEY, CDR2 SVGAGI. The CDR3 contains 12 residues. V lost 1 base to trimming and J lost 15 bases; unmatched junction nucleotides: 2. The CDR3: CASSYLDRGLFF. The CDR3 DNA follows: TGTGCCAGCAGTTACTTGGACAGGGGGCTGTTCTTC.

In DNA, the CDR3 is TGCGCCAGCAGCTTCCCAGGGGCAGGGGATTCACCCCTCCACTTT. Translation: CASSFPGAGDSPLHF. This chain links TRBV5-1 with TRBJ1-6; D may be TRBD1 (6 bases). The CDR3 totals 15 residues. The germline V gene encodes CDR1 SGHRS and CDR2 YFSETQ. Trimming stripped 2 bases from V and 8 bases from J, with 14 bases between.

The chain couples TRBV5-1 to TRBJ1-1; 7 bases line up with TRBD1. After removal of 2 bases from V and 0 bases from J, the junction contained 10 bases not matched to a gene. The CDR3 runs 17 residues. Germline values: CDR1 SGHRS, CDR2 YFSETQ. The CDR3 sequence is CASSLEGATYLNTEAFF. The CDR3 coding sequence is TGCGCCAGCAGCTTAGAGGGGGCTACTTATTTGAACACTGAAGCTTTCTTT.

CDR3 bases: TGCGCCAGCAGCCAAGATCTTGGGGGCAGGTCCTACAATGAGCAGTTCTTC. Protein product: CASSQDLGGRSYNEQFF. The rearrangement uses TRBV4-1 and TRBJ2-1; D may be TRBD1 (6 bases). CDR1 and CDR2 (germline): MGHRA, YSYEKL. The V and J ends lost 0 bases and 1 base respectively, with 13 bases between them. This CDR3 comprises 17 residues.

The CDR3 sequence: CASSLVGRLAFF. For the CDR3, the DNA is TGTGCCAGCAGCTTAGTTGGTCGTCTGGCTTTCTTT. The chain joins TRBV7-2 to TRBJ1-1, with D unresolved. The germline V gene encodes CDR1 SGHTA and CDR2 FQGNSA. V lost 1 base and J lost 11, with 11 bases in between. CDR3 length: 12 amino acids.

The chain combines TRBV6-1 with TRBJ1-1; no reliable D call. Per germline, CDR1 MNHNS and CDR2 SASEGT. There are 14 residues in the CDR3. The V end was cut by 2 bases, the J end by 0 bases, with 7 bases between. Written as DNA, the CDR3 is TGTGCCAGCAGTGAAAGGAGATTGAACACTGAAGCTTTCTTT. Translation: CASSERRLNTEAFF.

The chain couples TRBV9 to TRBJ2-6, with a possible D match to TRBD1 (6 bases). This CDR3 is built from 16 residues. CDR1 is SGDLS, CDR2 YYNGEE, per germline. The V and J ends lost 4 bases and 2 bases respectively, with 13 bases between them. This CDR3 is CASSRGQTAGANVLTF. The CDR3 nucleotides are TGTGCCAGCAGCCGCGGACAGACCGCTGGGGCCAACGTCCTGACTTTC.

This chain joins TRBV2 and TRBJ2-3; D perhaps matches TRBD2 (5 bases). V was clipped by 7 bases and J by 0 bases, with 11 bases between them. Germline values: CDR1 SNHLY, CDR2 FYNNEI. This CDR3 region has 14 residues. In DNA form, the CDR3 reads TGTGCCAGCACCTTTCCGGGGAGCACAGATACGCAGTATTTT. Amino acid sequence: CASTFPGSTDTQYF.

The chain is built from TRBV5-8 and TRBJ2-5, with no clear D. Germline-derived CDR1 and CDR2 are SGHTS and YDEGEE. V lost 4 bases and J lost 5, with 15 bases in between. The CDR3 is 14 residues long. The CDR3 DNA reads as TGTGCCAGCAGCGAAGGAATTCAGTGGGAGACCCAGTACTTC. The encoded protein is CASSEGIQWETQYF.